These 8 T cell receptor beta chains came from one sample sequenced in a study of graft-versus-host responses after intestinal transplantation. Data came from immunoSEQ multiplex PCR; TCRdb stores just in-frame clones and leaves some out. In the table there are more than 85,000 clones, roughly 95% of which are singletons. The antigens of these receptors remain unknown. Specimen: unstimulated CD8+ T cells sorted from spleen or lymph node cells, collected before intestinal transplant. Source of these receptors: a human donor who received an intestinal transplant.

V and J are TRBV7-9 and TRBJ2-7, with TRBD2 matching 11 bases. The trim removed 5 bases at V and 5 bases at J, leaving 8 bases unmatched. Germline lookup yields CDR1 SEHNR and CDR2 FQNEAQ (reference sequence). The CDR3 consists of 15 residues. The CDR3 reads CASSPQTSGIHEQYF. CDR3 DNA sequence: TGTGCCAGCAGCCCACAGACTAGCGGGATCCACGAGCAGTACTTC. Based on the CDR3 plus reference TRBV7-9 and TRBJ2-7, the full variable domain is DTGVSQNPRHKITKRGQNVTFRCDPISEHNRLYWYRQTLGQGPEFLTYFQNEAQLEKSRLLSDRFSAERPKGSFSTLEIQRTEQGDSAMYLCASSPQTSGIHEQYFGPGTRLTVT.

Only a few counts were recorded for this clone. The chain is built from TRBV13 and TRBJ2-7, with unresolved D. Germline CDR1 reads PRHDT; CDR2 reads FYEKMQ (reference sequence). The CDR3 extends over 14 amino acids. The V and J ends lost 4 bases and 4 bases respectively, with 14 bases between them. CDR3: CASSSTRIGYEQYF. The CDR3 DNA reads as TGTGCCAGCAGCTCCACGAGGATAGGGTACGAGCAGTACTTC.

The chain combines TRBV7-8 with TRBJ1-4; D is uncertain. Trimming stripped 5 bases from V and 6 bases from J, with 13 bases between. The CDR3 totals 14 residues. Germline CDR1 and CDR2: SGHVS and FQNEAQ. CDR3 sequence: CASSLEVLDEKLFF. CDR3 in DNA: TGTGCCAGCAGCCTAGAGGTTTTAGATGAAAAACTGTTTTTT.

On this clone: An end of the junction differs from the germline gene, which may be a read error. The J gene is TRBJ2-7, the V gene TRBV28, with no clear D. Germline loops: CDR1 MDHEN, CDR2 SYDVKM. This CDR3 is 12 amino acids long. This CDR3 is CASSPTLTVRDF. CDR3 DNA sequence: TGTGCCAGCAGTCCGACTCTGACCGTCCGGGACTTC.

This rearrangement joins TRBV19 to TRBJ1-5; 8 bases match TRBD1. The CDR3 contains 14 residues. V lost 5 bases and J lost 2; bases outside the gene matches: 2. Per germline, CDR1 LNHDA and CDR2 SQIVND (reference sequence). The CDR3: CASSQGAGNQPQHF. Here the CDR3 DNA reads TGTGCCAGTAGTCAGGGGGCGGGCAATCAGCCCCAGCATTTT.

V usage is TRBV6-5 and J usage is TRBJ2-7; no reliable D call. The V gene's germline CDR1 is MNHEY and CDR2 SVGAGI. The CDR3 spans 13 residues. V was clipped by 7 bases and J by 4 bases, with 14 bases between them. The DNA of the CDR3 is TGTGCCAGCACTTCGTCCCCCGCATACGAGCAGTACTTC. It codes for CASTSSPAYEQYF.

The V and J genes are TRBV15 and TRBJ2-5; D is undetermined. Germline lookup yields CDR1 LNHNV and CDR2 YYDKDF (reference sequence). V lost 1 base and J lost 3, with 18 bases in between. The CDR3 is 17 amino acids. The CDR3 region is CATSRGSVRRPEETQYF. The CDR3, as DNA: TGTGCCACCAGCAGAGGAAGCGTCCGACGACCTGAAGAGACCCAGTACTTC.

This clone was observed a handful of times. The CDR3 DNA follows: TGTGCCAGCAGTCCCGGACAGGGATCCTCCTACGAGCAGTACTTC. Translating it yields CASSPGQGSSYEQYF. The chain employs TRBV5-4 and TRBJ2-7; 8 bases map to TRBD1. CDR1 is SGHNT and CDR2 is YYREEE in the germline V gene (reference sequence). The J segment lost 0 bases and the V segment lost 5 bases, leaving 7 bases of the junction unmatched. This CDR3 is built from 15 residues.